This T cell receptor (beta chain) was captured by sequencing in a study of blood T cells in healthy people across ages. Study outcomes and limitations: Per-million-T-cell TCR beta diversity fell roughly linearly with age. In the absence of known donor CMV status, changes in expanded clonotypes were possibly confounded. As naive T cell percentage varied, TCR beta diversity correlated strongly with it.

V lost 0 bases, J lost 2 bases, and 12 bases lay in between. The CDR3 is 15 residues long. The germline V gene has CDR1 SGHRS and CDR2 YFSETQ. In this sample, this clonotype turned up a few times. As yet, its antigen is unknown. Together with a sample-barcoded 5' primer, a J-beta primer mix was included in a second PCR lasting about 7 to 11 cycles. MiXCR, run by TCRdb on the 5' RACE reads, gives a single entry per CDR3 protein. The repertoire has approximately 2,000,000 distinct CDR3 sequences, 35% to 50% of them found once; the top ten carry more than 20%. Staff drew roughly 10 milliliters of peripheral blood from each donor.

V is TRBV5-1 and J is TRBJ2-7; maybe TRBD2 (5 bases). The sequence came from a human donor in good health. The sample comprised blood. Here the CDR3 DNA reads TGCGCCAGCAGCTTGGTGGGTAGCGAAGCCTACGAGCAGTACTTC. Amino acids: CASSLVGSEAYEQYF.